This TCR beta chain appears in the sequencing data of a study of blood T cells in healthy people across ages (dated by TCRdb to the mid-2010s). About the study as a whole: In model experiments, template switching captured roughly one uniquely barcoded TCR beta cDNA molecule for every two T cells. To track age-related changes in TCR beta repertoire diversity, the study relied on deep sequencing normalized with unique cDNA molecular identifiers. Donors of different ages were randomly distributed across sequencing lanes to avoid experimental bias. Four age groups were formed from the donors: young (average 16 years), middle-aged (less than 40), aged (approximately 60) and long-lived (82). Using the same blood draw, the study looked at two additional independent replicas of 1 million unique cDNA reads for two donors, one aged 18 to 29 and the other aged 80 or older.

Donors were under 40 systemically healthy Caucasian individuals from Russia aged roughly 6 to 95 years. Ten milliliters of peripheral blood were drawn from each donor into EDTA-treated Vacutainer tubes. PBMCs were isolated by Ficoll-Paque density-gradient centrifugation, with at least 7 million obtained per sample. Trizol reagent was used to extract total RNA from PBMCs, with at least 5 micrograms per sample. Naive CD45RAhigh/CD27high T cell percentages were measured by flow cytometry on a PBMC aliquot from every donor. Broader findings and caveats from the paper: Estimates of total diversity based on one million sequenced T cells were regarded as lower bounds and as underestimates. Conclusive comparison of naive and antigen-experienced compartments was prevented by the profiling of bulk unsorted PBMCs. A strong correlation was found between observed TCR beta diversity and the percentage of naive T cells measured by flow cytometry. Compared with the aged group, the long-lived group had more naive CD4+ T cells, fewer expanded clones and increased TCR diversity, suggesting age selection. Donor CMV infection status was unknown, potentially confounding age-related changes in expanded clonotypes. As age increased, observed TCR beta diversity per million T cells dropped in a roughly linear way, and a significant reduction was already evident by age about 36.

Trimming leaves V shorter by 0 bases and J shorter by 5 bases, with the junction holding 13 bases beyond the gene matches. Sequences DFQATT (CDR1) and SNEGSKA (CDR2) are obtained from the germline V gene (reference sequence). Including cysteine and phenylalanine, the CDR3 has 17 amino acids. Of the read, only the CDR3 DNA is kept; its 51 bases are in frame from base 1. For this clonotype: Its antigen has not been determined. It has no much larger one-base neighbor in the sample; base qualities were not kept.

Library construction relied on 5' RACE. Sequencing was carried out with an Illumina HiSeq 2500. A second PCR of about 6 to 11 cycles was run with a J-beta primer mix and a sample-barcoded 5' primer. Each TCR beta cDNA molecule received a unique molecular identifier from a template-switch 5' adaptor carrying 12 random nucleotides. At least 2.5 million CDR3-containing paired-end reads were obtained from each sample. The Mint cDNA synthesis kit, primed by a TRBC-specific oligonucleotide, was used to synthesize first-strand cDNA from all RNA. Following uracil-DNA glycosylase treatment, a first 18-cycle PCR with universal primers M1SS and BC2_uni_R was performed on all cDNA. The original pipeline was this. For normalization, 1 million high-quality reads, each with a distinct molecular identifier, were randomly selected from each sample. Reads with shared molecular identifiers were discarded instead of being binned into consensus sequences. CDR3 identification, clonotype clustering and error correction used MiTCR with a Q25 quality threshold and the strictest error-elimination algorithm. Lower-bound total TCR beta diversity was estimated with a nonparametric unseen species model using Euler transformation. TCRdb reprocessing: public reads trimmed at Q25 with fastp, clones called with MiXCR, in-frame beta chains kept. CDR3 protein sequences are deduplicated, and each keeps its most common genes and DNA. TCRdb's processing, not the authors', yielded these V and J calls. This sample holds 910,000 or so distinct CDR3 sequences; around 54% were observed only once. Around 21% of the sample comes from the top ten.

This TCR came from a woman between 55 and 75 years old in good health. Recombination joined TRBV20-1 with TRBJ2-7; 10 of the junction bases match TRBD1. What was sequenced was blood. The bases read TGCAGTGCTAGAGAACACCCCAGGACAGGGGGTATGGACGAGCAGTACTTC. This encodes CSAREHPRTGGMDEQYF.